The clone carrying this T cell receptor (beta chain) occurred many times. The antigen is undetermined. Not a single patient had been given any form of treatment at any point before undergoing thyroid surgery. The CDR3 is 15 amino acids. The V end lost 3 bases, the J end lost 1 base, and 12 bases lay between the germline ends. CDR1 and CDR2 (germline): SGDLS, YYNGEE. Original processing methods: The distant-metastasis classifier for papillary thyroid cancer was built from CDR3 differences across clinicopathological groups. TCRdb re-called clones from the PCR reads using MiXCR. None of the V and J calls come from the authors' own analysis; TCRdb made them. The repertoire holds 25,000 or so clones, under 30% seen once, with just over 6% in the top ten. The data are from a study of metastatic and nonmetastatic thyroid tumors. Study background: Repertoire data that came from the blood and tumor or nodule tissue of malignant and benign thyroid patients were compared.

Study outcomes and limitations: Reported TCR beta diversity, measured in blood and tumor, was significantly higher for malignant thyroid tumors than for benign nodules.

The receptor was isolated from a female donor with papillary thyroid cancer or a benign thyroid nodule (not recorded which). Some clones in this sample may be carry-over from other donors' samples. Sequencing was done on a sample of blood. J is TRBJ2-3 and V is TRBV9; D is undetermined. The CDR3 here is CASSDGGFGTDTQYF. The CDR3, as DNA: TGTGCCAGCAGCGACGGCGGTTTCGGCACAGATACGCAGTATTTT.